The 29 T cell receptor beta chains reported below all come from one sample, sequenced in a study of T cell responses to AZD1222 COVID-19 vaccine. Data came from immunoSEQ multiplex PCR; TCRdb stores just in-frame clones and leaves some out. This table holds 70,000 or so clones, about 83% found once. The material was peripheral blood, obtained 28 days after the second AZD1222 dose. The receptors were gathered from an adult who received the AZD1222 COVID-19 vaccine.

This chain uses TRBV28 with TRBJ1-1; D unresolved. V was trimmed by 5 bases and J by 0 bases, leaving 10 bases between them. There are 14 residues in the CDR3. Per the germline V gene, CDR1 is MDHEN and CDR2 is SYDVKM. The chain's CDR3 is CASSLLMMNTEAFF. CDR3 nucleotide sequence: TGTGCCAGCAGTCTGCTGATGATGAACACTGAAGCTTTCTTT.

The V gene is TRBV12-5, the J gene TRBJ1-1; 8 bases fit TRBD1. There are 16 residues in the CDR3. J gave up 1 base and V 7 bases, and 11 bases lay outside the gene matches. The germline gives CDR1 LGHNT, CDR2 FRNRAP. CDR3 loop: CASAPDRAGGNTEAFF. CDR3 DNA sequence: TGTGCTAGTGCTCCGGACAGGGCGGGAGGGAACACTGAAGCTTTCTTT. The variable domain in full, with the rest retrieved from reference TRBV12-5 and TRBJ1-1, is DARVTQTPRHKVTEMGQEVTMRCQPILGHNTVFWYRQTMMQGLELLAYFRNRAPLDDSGMPKDRFSAEMPDATLATLKIQPSEPRDSAVYFCASAPDRAGGNTEAFFGQGTRLTVV.

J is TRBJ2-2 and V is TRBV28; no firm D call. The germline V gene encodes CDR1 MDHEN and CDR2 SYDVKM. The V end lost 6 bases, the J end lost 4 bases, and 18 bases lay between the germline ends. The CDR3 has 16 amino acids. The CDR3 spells CASSPPGPWGTGELFF. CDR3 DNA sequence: TGTGCCAGCAGCCCCCCCGGGCCGTGGGGCACCGGGGAGCTGTTTTTT. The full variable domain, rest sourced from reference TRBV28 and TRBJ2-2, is DVKVTQSSRYLVKRTGEKVFLECVQDMDHENMFWYRQDPGLGLRLIYFSYDVKMKEKGDIPEGYSVSREKKERFSLILESASTNQTSMYLCASSPPGPWGTGELFFGEGSRLTVL.

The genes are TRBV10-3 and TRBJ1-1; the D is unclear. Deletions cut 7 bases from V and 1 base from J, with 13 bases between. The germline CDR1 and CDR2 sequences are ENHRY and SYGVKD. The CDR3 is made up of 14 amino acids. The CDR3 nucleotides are TGTGCCATCACCAGTGGGGTCGGGAACACTGAAGCTTTCTTT. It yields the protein CAITSGVGNTEAFF.

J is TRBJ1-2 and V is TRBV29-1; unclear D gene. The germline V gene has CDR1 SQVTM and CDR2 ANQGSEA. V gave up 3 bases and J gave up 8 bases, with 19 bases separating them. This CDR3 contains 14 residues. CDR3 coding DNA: TGCAGCGTTGAGGTCCGGGCAGCCGGAAGGGGCTACACCTTC. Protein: CSVEVRAAGRGYTF.

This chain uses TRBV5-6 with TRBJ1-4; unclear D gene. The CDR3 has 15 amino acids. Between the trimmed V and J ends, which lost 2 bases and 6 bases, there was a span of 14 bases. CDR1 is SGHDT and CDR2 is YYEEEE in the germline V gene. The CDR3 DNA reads TGTGCCAGCAGCTTCTTGGATCGGAGGGATGAAAAACTGTTTTTT. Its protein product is CASSFLDRRDEKLFF.

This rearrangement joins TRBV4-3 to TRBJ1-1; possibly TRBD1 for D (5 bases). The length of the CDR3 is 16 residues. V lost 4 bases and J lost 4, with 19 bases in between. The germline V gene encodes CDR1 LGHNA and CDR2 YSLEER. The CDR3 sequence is CASSRGYLGGGTEAFF. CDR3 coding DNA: TGCGCCAGCAGCCGGGGATACCTGGGGGGAGGCACTGAAGCTTTCTTT.

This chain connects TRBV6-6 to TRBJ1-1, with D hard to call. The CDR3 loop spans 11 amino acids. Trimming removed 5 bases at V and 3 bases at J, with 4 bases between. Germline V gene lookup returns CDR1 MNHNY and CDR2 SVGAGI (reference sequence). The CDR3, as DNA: TGTGCCAGCAGTCCATACACTGAAGCTTTCTTT. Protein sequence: CASSPYTEAFF.

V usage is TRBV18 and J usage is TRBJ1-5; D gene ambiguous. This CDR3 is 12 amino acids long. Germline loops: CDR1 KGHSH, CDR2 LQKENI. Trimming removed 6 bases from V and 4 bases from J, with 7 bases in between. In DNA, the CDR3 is TGTGCCAGCTCTGAACTTAATCAGCCCCAGCATTTT. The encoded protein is CASSELNQPQHF.

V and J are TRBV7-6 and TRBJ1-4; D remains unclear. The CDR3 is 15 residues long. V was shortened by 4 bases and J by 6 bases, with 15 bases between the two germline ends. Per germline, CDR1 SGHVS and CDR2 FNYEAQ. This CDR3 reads CASSYRTDLYEKLFF. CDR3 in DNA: TGTGCCAGCAGCTACCGCACCGATCTTTATGAAAAACTGTTTTTT. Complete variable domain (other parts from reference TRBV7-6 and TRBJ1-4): GAGVSQSPRYKVTKRGQDVALRCDPISGHVSLYWYRQALGQGPEFLTYFNYEAQQDKSGLPNDRFSAERPEGSISTLTIQRTEQRDSAMYRCASSYRTDLYEKLFFGSGTQLSVL.

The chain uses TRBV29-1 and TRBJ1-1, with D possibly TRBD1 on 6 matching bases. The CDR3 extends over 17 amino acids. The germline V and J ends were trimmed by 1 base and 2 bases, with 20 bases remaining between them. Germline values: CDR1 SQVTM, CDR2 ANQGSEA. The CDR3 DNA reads TGCAGCGTTGAAGGCCTTCCAGGACAGACAGCTAACACTGAAGCTTTCTTT. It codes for CSVEGLPGQTANTEAFF. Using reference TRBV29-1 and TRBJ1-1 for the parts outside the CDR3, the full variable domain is SAVISQKPSRDICQRGTSLTIQCQVDSQVTMMFWYRQQPGQSLTLIATANQGSEATYESGFVIDKFPISRPNLTFSTLTVSNMSPEDSSIYLCSVEGLPGQTANTEAFFGQGTRLTVV.

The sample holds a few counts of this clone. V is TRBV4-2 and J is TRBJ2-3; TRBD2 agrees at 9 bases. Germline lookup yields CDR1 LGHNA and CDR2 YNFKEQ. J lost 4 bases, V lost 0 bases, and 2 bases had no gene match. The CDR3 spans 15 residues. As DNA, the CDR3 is TGTGCCAGCAGCCAAGAGCGGGGGGGCCCAGATACGCAGTATTTT. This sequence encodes CASSQERGGPDTQYF.

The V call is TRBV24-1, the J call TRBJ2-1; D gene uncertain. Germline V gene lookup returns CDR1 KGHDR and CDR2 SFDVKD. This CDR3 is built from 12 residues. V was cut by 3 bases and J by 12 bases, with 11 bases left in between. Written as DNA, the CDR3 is TGTGCCACCAGTGATCGAGTAGGTTTGCAGTTCTTC. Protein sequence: CATSDRVGLQFF.

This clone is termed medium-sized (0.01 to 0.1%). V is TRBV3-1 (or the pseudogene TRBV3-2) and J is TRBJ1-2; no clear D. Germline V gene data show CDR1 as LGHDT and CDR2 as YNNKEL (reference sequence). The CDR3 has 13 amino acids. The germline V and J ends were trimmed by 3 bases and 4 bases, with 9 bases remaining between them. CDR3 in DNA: TGTGCCAGCAGCCATCCCACAGTCTATGGCTACACCTTC. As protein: CASSHPTVYGYTF.

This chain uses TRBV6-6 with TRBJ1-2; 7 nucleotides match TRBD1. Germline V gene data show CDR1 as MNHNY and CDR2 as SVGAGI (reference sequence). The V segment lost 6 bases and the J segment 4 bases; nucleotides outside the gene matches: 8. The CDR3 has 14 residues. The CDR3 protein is CASSRGGQPYGYTF. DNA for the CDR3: TGTGCCAGCAGCAGGGGGGGACAGCCCTATGGCTACACCTTC.

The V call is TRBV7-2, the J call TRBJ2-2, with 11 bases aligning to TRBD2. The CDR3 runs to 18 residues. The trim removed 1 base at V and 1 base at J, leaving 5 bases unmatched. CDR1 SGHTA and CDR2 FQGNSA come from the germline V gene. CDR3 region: CASSLGGLADMNTGELFF. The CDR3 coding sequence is TGTGCCAGCAGCTTAGGGGGACTAGCGGATATGAACACCGGGGAGCTGTTTTTT.

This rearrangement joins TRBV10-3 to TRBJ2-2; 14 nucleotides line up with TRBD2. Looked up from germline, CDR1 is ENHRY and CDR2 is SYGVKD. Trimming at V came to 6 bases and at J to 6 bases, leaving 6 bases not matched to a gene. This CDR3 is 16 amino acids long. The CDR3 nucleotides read TGTGCCATCAGCTCGACTAGCGGGGGGGTTGCCGGGGAGCTGTTTTTT. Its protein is CAISSTSGGVAGELFF.

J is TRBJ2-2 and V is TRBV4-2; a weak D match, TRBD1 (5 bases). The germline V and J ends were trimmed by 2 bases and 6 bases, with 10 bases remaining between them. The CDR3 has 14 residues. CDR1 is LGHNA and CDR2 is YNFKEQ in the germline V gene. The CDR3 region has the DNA TGTGCCAGCAGCCAATCAGGGTCGGCCGGGGAGCTGTTTTTT. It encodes CASSQSGSAGELFF.

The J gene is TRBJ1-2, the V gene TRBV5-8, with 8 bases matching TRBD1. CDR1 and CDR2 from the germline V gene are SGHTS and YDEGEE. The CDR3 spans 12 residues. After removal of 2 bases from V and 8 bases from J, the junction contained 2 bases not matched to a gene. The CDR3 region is CASSFRGPGYTF. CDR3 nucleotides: TGTGCCAGCAGCTTCAGGGGGCCAGGCTACACCTTC.

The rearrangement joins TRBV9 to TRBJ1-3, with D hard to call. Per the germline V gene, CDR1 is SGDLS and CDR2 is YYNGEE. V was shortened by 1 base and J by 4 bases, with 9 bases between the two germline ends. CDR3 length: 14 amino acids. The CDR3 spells CASSVYDTGNTIYF. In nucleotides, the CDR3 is TGTGCCAGCAGCGTATATGATACGGGAAACACCATATATTTT.

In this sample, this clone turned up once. CDR3 DNA sequence: TGTGCCAGCACCTCCTCGTGGGTCCACTCCTACAATGAGCAGTTCTTC. It translates to CASTSSWVHSYNEQFF. The chain is built from TRBV2 and TRBJ2-1; D is unresolved. V was pared by 7 bases and J by 0 bases, with 16 bases between. This CDR3 region has 16 residues. Germline assignment: CDR1 SNHLY and CDR2 FYNNEI.

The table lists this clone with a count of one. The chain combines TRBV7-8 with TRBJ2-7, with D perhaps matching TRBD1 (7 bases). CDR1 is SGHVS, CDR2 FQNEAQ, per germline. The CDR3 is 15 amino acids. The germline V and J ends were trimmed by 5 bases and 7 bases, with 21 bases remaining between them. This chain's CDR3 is CASSPRDSPTGEQYF. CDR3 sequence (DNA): TGTGCCAGCAGCCCGCGGGACAGCCCTACGGGGGAGCAGTACTTC.

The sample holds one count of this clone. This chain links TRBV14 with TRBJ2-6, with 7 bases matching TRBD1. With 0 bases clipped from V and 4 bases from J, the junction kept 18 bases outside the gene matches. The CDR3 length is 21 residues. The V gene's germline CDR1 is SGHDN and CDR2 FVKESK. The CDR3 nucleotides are TGTGCCAGCAGCCAAGATCCGAGTAGGGGGCCCCTCAGAGCCGGGGCCAACGTCCTGACTTTC. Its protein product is CASSQDPSRGPLRAGANVLTF.

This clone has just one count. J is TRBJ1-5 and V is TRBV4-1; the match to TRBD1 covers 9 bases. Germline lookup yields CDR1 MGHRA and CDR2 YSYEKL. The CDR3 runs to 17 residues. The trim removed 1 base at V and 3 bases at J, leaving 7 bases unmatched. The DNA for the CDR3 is TGCGCCAGCAGCCAAGTAAGGGACAGGGTCGTCAATCAGCCCCAGCATTTT. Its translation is CASSQVRDRVVNQPQHF.

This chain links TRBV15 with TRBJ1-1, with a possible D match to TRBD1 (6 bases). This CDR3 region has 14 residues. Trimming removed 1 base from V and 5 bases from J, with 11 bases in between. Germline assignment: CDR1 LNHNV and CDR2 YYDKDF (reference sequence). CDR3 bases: TGTGCCACCAGCAGAGGGGGGGCGAATACTGAAGCTTTCTTT. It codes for CATSRGGANTEAFF.

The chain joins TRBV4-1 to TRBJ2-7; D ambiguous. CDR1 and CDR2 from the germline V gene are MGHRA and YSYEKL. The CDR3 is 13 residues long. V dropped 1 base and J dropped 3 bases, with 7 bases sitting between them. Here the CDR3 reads CASSQVGFYEQYF. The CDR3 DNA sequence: TGCGCCAGCAGCCAAGTCGGGTTCTACGAGCAGTACTTC.

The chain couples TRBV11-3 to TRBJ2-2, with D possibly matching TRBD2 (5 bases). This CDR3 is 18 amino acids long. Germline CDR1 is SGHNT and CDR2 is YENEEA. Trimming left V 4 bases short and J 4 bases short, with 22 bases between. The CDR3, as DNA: TGTGCCAGCAGCTCCTTTAATCGTGGAGCGGTAGGCACCGGGGAGCTGTTTTTT. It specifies CASSSFNRGAVGTGELFF.

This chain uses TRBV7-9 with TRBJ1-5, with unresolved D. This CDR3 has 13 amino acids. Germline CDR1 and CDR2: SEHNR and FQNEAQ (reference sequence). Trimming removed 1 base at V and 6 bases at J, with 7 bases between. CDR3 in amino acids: CASSLELGQPQHF. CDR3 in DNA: TGTGCCAGCAGCTTAGAGTTAGGTCAGCCCCAGCATTTT. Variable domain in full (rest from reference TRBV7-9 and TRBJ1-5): DTGVSQNPRHKITKRGQNVTFRCDPISEHNRLYWYRQTLGQGPEFLTYFQNEAQLEKSRLLSDRFSAERPKGSFSTLEIQRTEQGDSAMYLCASSLELGQPQHFGDGTRLSIL.

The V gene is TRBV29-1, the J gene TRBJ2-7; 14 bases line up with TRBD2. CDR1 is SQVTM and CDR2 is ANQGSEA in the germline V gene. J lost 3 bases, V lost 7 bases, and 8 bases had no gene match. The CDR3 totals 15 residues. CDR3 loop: CSAESTSGGDYEQYF. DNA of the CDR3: TGCAGCGCCGAATCGACTAGCGGGGGGGACTACGAGCAGTACTTC.